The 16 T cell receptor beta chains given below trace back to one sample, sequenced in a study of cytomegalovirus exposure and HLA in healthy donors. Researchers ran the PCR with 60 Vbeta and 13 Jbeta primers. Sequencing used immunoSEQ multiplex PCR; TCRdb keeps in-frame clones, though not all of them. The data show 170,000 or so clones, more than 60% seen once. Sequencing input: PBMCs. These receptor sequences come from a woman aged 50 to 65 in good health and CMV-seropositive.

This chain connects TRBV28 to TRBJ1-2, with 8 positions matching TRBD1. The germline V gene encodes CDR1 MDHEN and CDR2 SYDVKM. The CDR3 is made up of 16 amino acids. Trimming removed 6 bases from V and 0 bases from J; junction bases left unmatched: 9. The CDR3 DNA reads TGTGCCAGCAGCCTTGGGACAGGCCGAGCTAACTATGGCTACACCTTC. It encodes CASSLGTGRANYGYTF.

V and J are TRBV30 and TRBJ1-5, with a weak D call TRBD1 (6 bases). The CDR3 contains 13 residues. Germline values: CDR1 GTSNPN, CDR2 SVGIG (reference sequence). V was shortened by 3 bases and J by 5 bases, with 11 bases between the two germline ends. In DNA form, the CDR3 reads TGTGCCTGGAGCCCCCACAGGGATCAGCCCCAGCATTTT. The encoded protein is CAWSPHRDQPQHF.

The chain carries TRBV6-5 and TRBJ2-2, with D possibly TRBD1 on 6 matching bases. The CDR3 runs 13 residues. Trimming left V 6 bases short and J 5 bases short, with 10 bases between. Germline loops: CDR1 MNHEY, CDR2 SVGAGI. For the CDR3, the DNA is TGTGCCAGCAGACTAACAGGGACCGGGGAGCTGTTTTTT. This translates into CASRLTGTGELFF.

The CDR3 DNA reads as TGTGCCAGCAGCCCGACAGGATACAATGAGCAGTTCTTC. It yields the protein CASSPTGYNEQFF. The rearrangement links TRBV5-8 to TRBJ2-1; tentative D call: TRBD1 (6 bases). V shed 4 bases and J shed 4 bases, with 9 bases lying between them. The CDR3 extends over 13 amino acids. Germline V lookup: CDR1 SGHTS, CDR2 YDEGEE.

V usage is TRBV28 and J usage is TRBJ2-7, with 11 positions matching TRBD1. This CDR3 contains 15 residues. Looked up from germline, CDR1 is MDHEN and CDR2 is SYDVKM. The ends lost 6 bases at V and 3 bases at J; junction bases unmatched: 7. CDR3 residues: CASRGGQGGNYEQYF. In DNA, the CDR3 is TGTGCCAGCAGAGGGGGACAGGGGGGGAACTACGAGCAGTACTTC.

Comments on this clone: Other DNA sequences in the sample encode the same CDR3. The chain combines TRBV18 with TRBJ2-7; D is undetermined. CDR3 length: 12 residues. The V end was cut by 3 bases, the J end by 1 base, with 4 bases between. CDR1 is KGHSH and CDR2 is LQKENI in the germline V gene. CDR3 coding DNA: TGTGCCAGCTCACCTTCTTCCTACGAGCAGTACTTC. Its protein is CASSPSSYEQYF. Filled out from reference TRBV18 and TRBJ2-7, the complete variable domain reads NAGVMQNPRHLVRRRGQEARLRCSPMKGHSHVYWYRQLPEEGLKFMVYLQKENIIDESGMPKERFSAEFPKEGPSILRIQQVVRGDSAAYFCASSPSSYEQYFGPGTRLTVT.

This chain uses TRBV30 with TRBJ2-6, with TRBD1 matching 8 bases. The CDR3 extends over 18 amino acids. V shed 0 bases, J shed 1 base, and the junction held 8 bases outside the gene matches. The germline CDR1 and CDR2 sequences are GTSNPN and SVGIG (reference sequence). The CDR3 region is CAWSVRGQVLSGANVLTF. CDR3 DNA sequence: TGTGCCTGGAGTGTAAGGGGACAGGTCCTATCTGGGGCCAACGTCCTGACTTTC.

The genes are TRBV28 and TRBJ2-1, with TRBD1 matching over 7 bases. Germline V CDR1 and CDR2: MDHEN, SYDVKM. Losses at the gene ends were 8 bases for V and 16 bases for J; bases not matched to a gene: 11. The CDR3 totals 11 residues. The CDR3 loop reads CASRSPIGGFF. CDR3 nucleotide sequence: TGTGCCAGCCGATCCCCCATAGGGGGCTTCTTC.

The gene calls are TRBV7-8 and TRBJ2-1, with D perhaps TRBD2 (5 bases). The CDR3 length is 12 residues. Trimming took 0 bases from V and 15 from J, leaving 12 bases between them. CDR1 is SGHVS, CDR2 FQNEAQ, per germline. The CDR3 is CASSLADRGLFF. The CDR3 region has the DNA TGTGCCAGCAGCTTAGCTGATCGCGGGCTGTTCTTC.

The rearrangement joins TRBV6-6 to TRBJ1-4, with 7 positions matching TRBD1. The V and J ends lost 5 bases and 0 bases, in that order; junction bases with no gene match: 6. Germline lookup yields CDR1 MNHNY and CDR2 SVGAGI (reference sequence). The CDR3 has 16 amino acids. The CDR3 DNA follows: TGTGCCAGCAGTAAGAGACAGGGTCCAACTAATGAAAAACTGTTTTTT. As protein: CASSKRQGPTNEKLFF.

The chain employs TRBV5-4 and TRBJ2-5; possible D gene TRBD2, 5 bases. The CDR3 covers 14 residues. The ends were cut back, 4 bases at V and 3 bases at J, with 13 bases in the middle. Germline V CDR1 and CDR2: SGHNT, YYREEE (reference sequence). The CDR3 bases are TGTGCCAGCAGCGACGTGGGAGTTAAAGAGACCCAGTACTTC. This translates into CASSDVGVKETQYF.

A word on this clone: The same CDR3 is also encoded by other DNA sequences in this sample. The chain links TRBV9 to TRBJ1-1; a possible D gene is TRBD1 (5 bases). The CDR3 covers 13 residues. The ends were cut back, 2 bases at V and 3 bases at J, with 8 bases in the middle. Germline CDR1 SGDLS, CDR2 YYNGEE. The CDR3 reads CASSVGGDTEAFF. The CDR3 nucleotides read TGTGCCAGCAGCGTGGGGGGGGACACTGAAGCTTTCTTT.

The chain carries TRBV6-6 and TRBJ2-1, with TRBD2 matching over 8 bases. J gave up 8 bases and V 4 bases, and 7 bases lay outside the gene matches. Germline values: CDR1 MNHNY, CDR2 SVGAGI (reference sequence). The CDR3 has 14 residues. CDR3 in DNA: TGTGCCAGCAGTTCCCCGGGACTAGACTATGAGCAGTTCTTC. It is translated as CASSSPGLDYEQFF.

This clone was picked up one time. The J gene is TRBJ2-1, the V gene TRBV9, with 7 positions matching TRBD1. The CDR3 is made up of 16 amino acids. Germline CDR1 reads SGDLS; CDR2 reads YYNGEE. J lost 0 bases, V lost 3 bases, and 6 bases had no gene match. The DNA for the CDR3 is TGTGCCAGCAGCGGCCCGACAGGGAGCTCCTACAATGAGCAGTTCTTC. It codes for CASSGPTGSSYNEQFF.

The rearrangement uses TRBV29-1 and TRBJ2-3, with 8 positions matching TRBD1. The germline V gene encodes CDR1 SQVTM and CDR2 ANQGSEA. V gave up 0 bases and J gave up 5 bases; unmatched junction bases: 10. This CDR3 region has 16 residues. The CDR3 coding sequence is TGCAGCGTTGAAGATCGGGGCAGGACAGGGAGAGATACGCAGTATTTT. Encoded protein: CSVEDRGRTGRDTQYF.

CDR3 in amino acids: CASSSNSPGSWTQYF. CDR3 DNA: TGTGCCAGCAGTTCCAATTCGCCCGGGAGTTGGACCCAGTACTTC. The rearrangement uses TRBV27 and TRBJ2-5; tentative D call: TRBD2 (6 bases). The germline V gene has CDR1 MNHEY and CDR2 SMNVEV (reference sequence). This CDR3 is built from 15 residues. Trimming took off 4 bases at V and 7 bases at J, with 19 bases between the two ends.